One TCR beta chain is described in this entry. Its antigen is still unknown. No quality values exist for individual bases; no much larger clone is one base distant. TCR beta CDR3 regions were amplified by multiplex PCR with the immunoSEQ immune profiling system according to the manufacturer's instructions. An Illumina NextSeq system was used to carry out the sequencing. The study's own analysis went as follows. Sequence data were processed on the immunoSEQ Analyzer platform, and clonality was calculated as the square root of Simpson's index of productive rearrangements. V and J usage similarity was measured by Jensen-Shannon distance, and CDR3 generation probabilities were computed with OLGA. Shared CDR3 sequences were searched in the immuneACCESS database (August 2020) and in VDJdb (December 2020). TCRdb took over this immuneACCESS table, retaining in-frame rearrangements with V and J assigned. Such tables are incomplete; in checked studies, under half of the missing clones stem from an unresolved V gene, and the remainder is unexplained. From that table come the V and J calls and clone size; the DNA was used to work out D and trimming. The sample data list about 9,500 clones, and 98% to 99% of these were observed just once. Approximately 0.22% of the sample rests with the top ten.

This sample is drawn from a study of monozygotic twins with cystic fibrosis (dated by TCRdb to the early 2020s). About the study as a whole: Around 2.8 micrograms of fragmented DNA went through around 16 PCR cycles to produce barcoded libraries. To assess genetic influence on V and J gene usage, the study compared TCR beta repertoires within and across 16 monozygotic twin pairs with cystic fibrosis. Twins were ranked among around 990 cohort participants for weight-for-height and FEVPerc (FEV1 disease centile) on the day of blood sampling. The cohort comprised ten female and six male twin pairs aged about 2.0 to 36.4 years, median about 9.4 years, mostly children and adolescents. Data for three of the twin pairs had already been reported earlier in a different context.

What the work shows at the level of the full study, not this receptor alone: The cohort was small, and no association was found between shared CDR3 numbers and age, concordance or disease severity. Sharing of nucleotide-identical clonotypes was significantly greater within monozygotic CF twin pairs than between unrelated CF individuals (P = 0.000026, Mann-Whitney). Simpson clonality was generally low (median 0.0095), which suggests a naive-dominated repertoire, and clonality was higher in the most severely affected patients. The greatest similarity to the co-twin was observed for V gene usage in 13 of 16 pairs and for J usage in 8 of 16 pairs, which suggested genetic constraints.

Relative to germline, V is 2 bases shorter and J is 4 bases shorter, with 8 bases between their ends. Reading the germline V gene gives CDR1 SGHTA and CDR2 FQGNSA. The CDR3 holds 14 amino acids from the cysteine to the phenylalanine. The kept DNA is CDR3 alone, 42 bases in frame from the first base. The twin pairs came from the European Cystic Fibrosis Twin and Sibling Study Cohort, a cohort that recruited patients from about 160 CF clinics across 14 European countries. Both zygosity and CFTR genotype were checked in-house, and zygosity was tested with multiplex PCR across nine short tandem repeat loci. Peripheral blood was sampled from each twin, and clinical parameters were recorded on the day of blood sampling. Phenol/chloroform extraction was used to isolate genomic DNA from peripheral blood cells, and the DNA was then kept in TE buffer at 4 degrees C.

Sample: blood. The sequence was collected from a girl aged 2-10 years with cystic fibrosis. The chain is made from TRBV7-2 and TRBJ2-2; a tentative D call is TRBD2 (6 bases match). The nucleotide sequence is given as TGTGCCAGCAGCTTATCTAGCGCCACCGGGGAGCTGTTTTTT. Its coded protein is CASSLSSATGELFF.